Presented here are 30 T cell receptor beta chains from one specimen sequenced in a study of cytomegalovirus exposure and HLA in healthy donors. The PCR was carried out with 60 Vbeta primers and 13 Jbeta primers. TCRdb's copy holds only in-frame clones and misses some; the assay was immunoSEQ multiplex PCR. The data show 120,000 to 150,000 clones, 80% seen once. Material for sequencing was PBMCs. The origin of the receptors is a male donor in good health and CMV-seronegative.

This clone was counted a single time. The chain links TRBV20-1 to TRBJ2-3, with a possible D match to TRBD1 (6 bases). CDR1 is DFQATT and CDR2 is SNEGSKA in the germline V gene (reference sequence). V was clipped by 6 bases and J by 5 bases, with 9 bases between them. This CDR3 comprises 11 residues. In DNA, the CDR3 is TGCAGTGCCCAGACAGGAGATACGCAGTATTTT. Protein: CSAQTGDTQYF.

This chain links TRBV19 with TRBJ2-3, with a weak D call TRBD1 (6 bases). Trimming cost V 4 bases and J 2 bases, with 13 bases left between them. The CDR3 runs 15 residues. Germline V gene data show CDR1 as LNHDA and CDR2 as SQIVND (reference sequence). This chain's CDR3 is CASSTGQRNTDTQYF. For the CDR3, the DNA is TGTGCCAGTAGTACCGGACAGCGCAACACAGATACGCAGTATTTT. Using reference TRBV19 and TRBJ2-3 for the parts outside the CDR3, the full variable domain is DGGITQSPKYLFRKEGQNVTLSCEQNLNHDAMYWYRQDPGQGLRLIYYSQIVNDFQKGDIAEGYSVSREKKESFPLTVTSAQKNPTAFYLCASSTGQRNTDTQYFGPGTRLTVL.

This chain links TRBV6-1 with TRBJ1-6; D might be TRBD1 (6 bases). Germline V gives CDR1 MNHNS, CDR2 SASEGT. CDR3 length equals 15 residues. Trimming stripped 0 bases from V and 7 bases from J, with 10 bases between. Here the CDR3 DNA reads TGTGCCAGCAGTGAAGCGCAGGGGCGGAATTCACCCCTCCACTTT. This codes for CASSEAQGRNSPLHF.

The rearrangement uses TRBV27 and TRBJ1-4; 7 positions match TRBD1. V was clipped by 8 bases and J by 5 bases; unmatched bases: 14. This CDR3 is built from 16 residues. Germline values: CDR1 MNHEY, CDR2 SMNVEV (reference sequence). For the CDR3, the DNA is TGTGCCAGCGGGAGAGGGGGCGCCGAGAGAAATGAAAAACTGTTTTTT. It specifies CASGRGGAERNEKLFF.

The chain recombines TRBV4-1 with TRBJ2-1; no firm D call. Germline CDR1 is MGHRA and CDR2 is YSYEKL. Trimming cost V 1 base and J 9 bases, with 13 bases left between them. This CDR3 is 14 amino acids long. This chain's CDR3 is CASSQVLAGPEQFF. In DNA, the CDR3 is TGCGCCAGCAGCCAAGTCCTCGCAGGCCCTGAGCAGTTCTTC.

The rearrangement joins TRBV5-6 to TRBJ1-1; a weak D match, TRBD1 (5 bases). The germline gives CDR1 SGHDT, CDR2 YYEEEE. Trimming removed 1 base at V and 1 base at J, with 8 bases between. The CDR3 is 14 amino acids. CDR3 in DNA: TGTGCCAGCAGCTTGCTAGGGGCGAACACTGAAGCTTTCTTT. This gives the protein CASSLLGANTEAFF.

The chain has TRBV11-1 and TRBJ2-7; D unresolved. CDR1 is SGHAT, CDR2 FQDESV, per germline (reference sequence). V was cut by 1 base and J by 1 base, with 8 bases left in between. The CDR3 is 14 residues long. As DNA, the CDR3 is TGTGCCAGCAGCTTAGTTGACGGGTCCTACGAGCAGTACTTC. Amino acid sequence: CASSLVDGSYEQYF.

This chain uses TRBV30 with TRBJ2-2; unclear D gene. From germline, CDR1 is GTSNPN and CDR2 SVGIG (reference sequence). The CDR3 runs 13 residues. Trimming shortened V by 1 base and J by 1 base, and 4 bases separated the two germline ends. The CDR3 bases are TGTGCCTGGAGTGCAGGGAACACCGGGGAGCTGTTTTTT. It encodes CAWSAGNTGELFF.

The chain couples TRBV6-5 to TRBJ2-7; TRBD2 matches at 7 bases. Germline values: CDR1 MNHEY, CDR2 SVGAGI. This CDR3 spans 13 amino acids. Trimming took 4 bases from V and 6 from J; bases not matched to a gene: 6. Here the CDR3 reads CASSSDPGGEQYF. DNA for the CDR3: TGTGCCAGCAGTTCAGACCCGGGAGGCGAGCAGTACTTC.

The chain joins TRBV4-3 to TRBJ1-1; perhaps TRBD1 as D (6 bases). V was pared by 0 bases and J by 7 bases, with 15 bases between. This CDR3 contains 15 residues. Germline V gene data show CDR1 as LGHNA and CDR2 as YSLEER. DNA of the CDR3: TGCGCCAGCAGCCAAGATCCACCCCCACAGGGTGAAGCTTTCTTT. This translates into CASSQDPPPQGEAFF.

V gene TRBV13 combines with J gene TRBJ1-1, with a possible D match to TRBD1 (6 bases). Germline CDR1 and CDR2: PRHDT and FYEKMQ (reference sequence). The length of the CDR3 is 14 residues. With 4 bases removed from V and 1 base from J, the gap between germline ends came to 10 bases. The CDR3 is CASSWGHPNTEAFF. DNA for the CDR3: TGTGCCAGCAGCTGGGGACACCCGAACACTGAAGCTTTCTTT.

V gene TRBV4-3 combines with J gene TRBJ1-2; D is possibly TRBD1 (6 bases). The length of the CDR3 is 17 residues. Trimming stripped 0 bases from V and 1 base from J, with 15 bases between. Per germline, CDR1 LGHNA and CDR2 YSLEER. The CDR3: CASSQESRQAGNYGYTF. In DNA form, the CDR3 reads TGCGCCAGCAGCCAAGAGTCCCGACAGGCGGGTAACTATGGCTACACCTTC.

J is TRBJ2-7 and V is TRBV7-2, with unresolved D. Germline CDR1 SGHTA, CDR2 FQGNSA. V lost 8 bases, J lost 1 base, and 9 bases lay in between. The CDR3 is 12 amino acids. CDR3 in amino acids: CASGRGSYEQYF. DNA for the CDR3: TGTGCCAGCGGAAGAGGTTCCTACGAGCAGTACTTC.

The chain employs TRBV10-1 and TRBJ1-5; D not resolved. The CDR3 runs to 17 residues. Germline loops: CDR1 WNHNN, CDR2 SYGVQD (reference sequence). Trimming cost V 2 bases and J 0 bases, with 14 bases left between them. The CDR3 protein is CASSEGSAGYSNQPQHF. The DNA for the CDR3 is TGCGCCAGCAGTGAGGGTTCGGCGGGTTATAGCAATCAGCCCCAGCATTTT.

The gene calls are TRBV5-1 and TRBJ2-7; 8 bases agree with TRBD1. CDR3 length equals 15 residues. Looked up from germline, CDR1 is SGHRS and CDR2 is YFSETQ. With V trimmed by 0 bases and J by 2 bases, 4 bases remained unmatched. The DNA of the CDR3 is TGCGCCAGCAGCTTGGCAGGGGGCGGTGCCTACGAGCAGTACTTC. Protein: CASSLAGGGAYEQYF.

CDR3 bases: TGTGCCAGCCAATCAGGAAACACCATATATTTT. Its translation: CASQSGNTIYF. The chain combines TRBV6-6 with TRBJ1-3, with D uncertain. Trimming removed 8 bases from V and 4 bases from J, with 6 bases in between. The V gene's germline CDR1 is MNHNY and CDR2 SVGAGI (reference sequence). This CDR3 is 11 amino acids long.

V usage is TRBV6-5 and J usage is TRBJ2-7, with 7 bases matching TRBD1. After removal of 2 bases from V and 3 bases from J, the junction contained 4 bases not matched to a gene. CDR1 and CDR2 from the germline V gene are MNHEY and SVGAGI. This CDR3 has 14 residues. The CDR3 DNA reads as TGTGCCAGCAGTTACAACAGGGGTTACTACGAGCAGTACTTC. Protein sequence: CASSYNRGYYEQYF.

In DNA, the CDR3 is TGTGCCAGTAGTACGCGACAGAGAGCTAACTATGGCTACACCTTC. Amino acids: CASSTRQRANYGYTF. J is TRBJ1-2 and V is TRBV19; D possibly corresponds to TRBD1 (5 bases). CDR3 length equals 15 residues. Germline V gene lookup returns CDR1 LNHDA and CDR2 SQIVND (reference sequence). V dropped 4 bases and J dropped 0 bases, with 12 bases sitting between them.

The chain joins TRBV19 to TRBJ2-7; the D gene is possibly TRBD1 (6 bases). CDR1 and CDR2 from the germline V gene are LNHDA and SQIVND (reference sequence). The CDR3 has 13 amino acids. V was cut by 10 bases and J by 3 bases, with 16 bases left in between. Here the CDR3 DNA reads TGTGCCACCTCCGGCACAGGGTTCTACGAGCAGTACTTC. Protein sequence: CATSGTGFYEQYF.

The chain employs TRBV10-2 and TRBJ1-2, with D unclear. Germline CDR1 is WSHSY and CDR2 is SAAADI. Trimming removed 10 bases at V and 2 bases at J, with 17 bases between. The CDR3 spans 14 residues. CDR3 region: CATQGLTNNYGYTF. CDR3 nucleotides: TGCGCCACCCAAGGACTGACGAACAACTATGGCTACACCTTC.

This clone was seen a single time. The J gene is TRBJ1-1, the V gene TRBV7-2; tentatively, D is TRBD1 (5 bases). CDR3 length: 13 residues. Germline V gene sequence: CDR1 SGHTA, CDR2 FQGNSA. Trimming took 9 bases from V and 1 from J, leaving 12 bases between them. The chain's CDR3 is CASLGGGNTEAFF. The CDR3 DNA sequence: TGTGCCAGTCTGGGGGGAGGGAACACTGAAGCTTTCTTT.

V and J are TRBV28 and TRBJ1-3, with D hard to call. The V end lost 5 bases, the J end lost 4 bases, and 9 bases lay between the germline ends. CDR1 and CDR2 from the germline V gene are MDHEN and SYDVKM. CDR3 size: 13 residues. The CDR3 DNA sequence: TGTGCCAGCAGTCCCGGGAGGGGAAACACCATATATTTT. It encodes CASSPGRGNTIYF.

The chain joins TRBV7-2 to TRBJ1-2; TRBD1 aligns across 9 bases. This CDR3 is 13 amino acids long. With 6 bases clipped from V and 7 bases from J, the junction kept 6 bases outside the gene matches. In germline, CDR1 is SGHTA, CDR2 FQGNSA. The CDR3 is CASSFTGGLGYTF. CDR3 DNA: TGTGCCAGCAGTTTTACAGGGGGCCTTGGCTACACCTTC.

The gene calls are TRBV11-2 and TRBJ1-5, with D possibly TRBD1 on 5 matching bases. Trimming cost V 3 bases and J 2 bases, with 8 bases left between them. This CDR3 contains 14 residues. The germline V gene encodes CDR1 SGHAT and CDR2 FQNNGV. CDR3 in amino acids: CASSFEGGNQPQHF. For the CDR3, the DNA is TGTGCCAGCAGCTTTGAAGGGGGCAATCAGCCCCAGCATTTT.

For the CDR3, the DNA is TGTGCCACCGGGGACAGGGGAACTTACGAGCAGTACTTC. This gives the protein CATGDRGTYEQYF. The gene calls are TRBV28 and TRBJ2-7, with TRBD1 matching 10 bases. The CDR3 consists of 13 residues. The V gene's germline CDR1 is MDHEN and CDR2 SYDVKM. V was pared by 10 bases and J by 4 bases, with 7 bases of the junction left unmatched.

The gene calls are TRBV7-2 and TRBJ1-3; no clear D gene. Germline values: CDR1 SGHTA, CDR2 FQGNSA. CDR3 length equals 13 residues. V was cut by 5 bases and J by 2 bases, with 7 bases left in between. The CDR3 region has the DNA TGTGCCAGCAGCGGAGAGACTGGAAACACCATATATTTT. It yields the protein CASSGETGNTIYF.

The genes are TRBV29-1 and TRBJ2-6; 7 positions agree with TRBD1. CDR1 SQVTM and CDR2 ANQGSEA come from the germline V gene. Unmatched junction bases numbered 5, after V lost 6 bases and J lost 0 bases. There are 15 residues in the CDR3. CDR3 DNA sequence: TGCAGCGTCGGACAGGCAAACTCTGGGGCCAACGTCCTGACTTTC. This gives the protein CSVGQANSGANVLTF.

This clone has just a few counts. The V and J genes are TRBV28 and TRBJ1-2, with 7 bases aligning to TRBD1. The CDR3 has 15 residues. Unmatched junction bases numbered 8, after V lost 5 bases and J lost 2 bases. CDR1 is MDHEN, CDR2 SYDVKM, per germline. CDR3 DNA: TGTGCCAGCAGTCTAACGGACAGGAGAAACTATGGCTACACCTTC. This gives the protein CASSLTDRRNYGYTF.

V is TRBV6-5 and J is TRBJ2-3, with TRBD2 matching 11 bases. V lost 10 bases, J lost 6 bases, and 9 bases stayed unmatched. The germline V gene encodes CDR1 MNHEY and CDR2 SVGAGI. CDR3 length equals 14 residues. The CDR3 loop is CATHSGGAMDTQYF. The CDR3 region has the DNA TGTGCCACTCATAGCGGGGGGGCAATGGATACGCAGTATTTT.

The chain carries TRBV6-5 and TRBJ2-7; D is possibly TRBD1 (5 bases). The V gene lost 5 bases and the J gene lost 1 base, with 12 bases spanning the gap. This CDR3 spans 14 amino acids. Per the germline V gene, CDR1 is MNHEY and CDR2 is SVGAGI. CDR3 sequence: CASSPFTGSYEQYF. The CDR3 DNA reads TGTGCCAGCAGTCCTTTTACAGGATCCTACGAGCAGTACTTC.